The rows below give T cell receptor beta chains drawn from one sample of a study of blood T cell repertoires in COVID-19. The data were produced by immunoSEQ multiplex PCR, yet TCRdb's version contains in-frame clones alone and is incomplete. The profile shows some 670,000 clones, about 90% of them singletons. Sequencing used peripheral blood. The source is a woman under 30 with acute or convalescent COVID-19. CDR3s include the opening cysteine and the closing phenylalanine or tryptophan. The D gene is left open where the match is weak. Clone size is shown for a subset of rows, as once, few, many or a class of expanded clone.

cdr3_length: 15
d_call: .
v_call: TRBV3-1/TRBV3-2
j_call: TRBJ2-7
clone_size: .
cdr3_aa: CASSQASQGTYEQYF
cdr3_nt: TGTGCCAGCAGCCAAGCTTCCCAGGGCACCTACGAGCAGTACTTC

cdr3_length: 16
d_call: TRBD1
v_call: TRBV19
j_call: TRBJ1-4
clone_size: few
cdr3_aa: CASSPTGARGNEKLFF
cdr3_nt: TGTGCCAGTAGCCCTACAGGGGCCAGAGGTAATGAAAAACTGTTTTTT

cdr3_length: 14
d_call: TRBD1
v_call: TRBV18
j_call: TRBJ2-7
clone_size: .
cdr3_aa: CASSPRTGGSEQYF
cdr3_nt: TGTGCCAGCTCACCCCGGACAGGGGGCTCCGAGCAGTACTTC

cdr3_length: 12
d_call: .
v_call: TRBV11-2
j_call: TRBJ1-2
clone_size: .
cdr3_aa: CASSLDLYGYTF
cdr3_nt: TGTGCCAGCAGCTTAGATCTATATGGCTACACCTTC

cdr3_length: 14
d_call: TRBD1
v_call: TRBV6-5
j_call: TRBJ1-6
clone_size: once
cdr3_aa: CASSYGTGFSPLHF
cdr3_nt: TGTGCCAGCAGTTACGGGACAGGGTTTTCACCCCTCCACTTT

cdr3_length: 15
d_call: .
v_call: TRBV6-4
j_call: TRBJ2-3
clone_size: .
cdr3_aa: CASSDRGFGTDTQYF
cdr3_nt: TGTGCCAGCAGTGACAGGGGGTTCGGGACAGATACGCAGTATTTT

cdr3_length: 15
d_call: .
v_call: TRBV11-2
j_call: TRBJ2-7
clone_size: .
cdr3_aa: CASSPPLGVGGEQYF
cdr3_nt: TGTGCCAGCAGCCCCCCTCTCGGGGTTGGCGGTGAGCAGTACTTC

cdr3_length: 16
d_call: .
v_call: TRBV14
j_call: TRBJ1-1
clone_size: .
cdr3_aa: CASSPWGGRGNTEAFF
cdr3_nt: TGTGCCAGCAGCCCCTGGGGGGGGCGGGGGAACACTGAAGCTTTCTTT

cdr3_length: 15
d_call: .
v_call: TRBV19
j_call: TRBJ2-1
clone_size: .
cdr3_aa: CASTYGGGYYNEQFF
cdr3_nt: TGTGCCAGTACCTACGGCGGAGGGTACTACAATGAGCAGTTCTTC

cdr3_length: 17
d_call: TRBD1
v_call: TRBV19
j_call: TRBJ1-1
clone_size: .
cdr3_aa: CASSIGPGGWKNTEAFF
cdr3_nt: TGTGCCAGTAGTATAGGCCCAGGGGGCTGGAAAAACACTGAAGCTTTCTTT

cdr3_length: 15
d_call: TRBD1
v_call: TRBV6-6
j_call: TRBJ1-1
clone_size: .
cdr3_aa: CASNLPSDRGRKAFF
cdr3_nt: TGTGCCAGCAACCTACCGTCGGACAGGGGTAGAAAAGCTTTCTTT

cdr3_length: 13
d_call: .
v_call: TRBV6-2/TRBV6-3
j_call: TRBJ1-2
clone_size: .
cdr3_aa: CASSQTGYYGYTF
cdr3_nt: TGTGCCAGCAGTCAAACAGGGTACTATGGCTACACCTTC

cdr3_length: 14
d_call: .
v_call: TRBV27
j_call: TRBJ2-7
clone_size: .
cdr3_aa: CASGRGHGAYEQYF
cdr3_nt: TGTGCCAGCGGGCGAGGGCATGGGGCCTACGAGCAGTACTTC

cdr3_length: 14
d_call: .
v_call: TRBV18
j_call: TRBJ1-1
clone_size: once
cdr3_aa: CASSPERQDTEAFF
cdr3_nt: TGTGCCAGCTCACCGGAGAGACAGGACACTGAAGCTTTCTTT

cdr3_length: 14
d_call: .
v_call: TRBV7-9
j_call: TRBJ1-5
clone_size: .
cdr3_aa: CASSFPGSNQPQHF
cdr3_nt: TGTGCCAGCAGCTTTCCAGGGAGCAATCAGCCCCAGCATTTT

cdr3_length: 17
d_call: TRBD2
v_call: TRBV14
j_call: TRBJ2-2
clone_size: .
cdr3_aa: CASSHSSGGPNTGELFF
cdr3_nt: TGTGCCAGCAGCCATTCTAGCGGGGGACCTAACACCGGGGAGCTGTTTTTT

cdr3_length: 12
d_call: .
v_call: TRBV3-1/TRBV3-2
j_call: TRBJ2-1
clone_size: .
cdr3_aa: CASSPYGNEQFF
cdr3_nt: TGTGCCAGCAGCCCCTACGGCAATGAGCAGTTCTTC

cdr3_length: 16
d_call: TRBD1
v_call: TRBV12-5
j_call: TRBJ2-1
clone_size: .
cdr3_aa: CASGLDPGQGNNEQFF
cdr3_nt: TGTGCTAGTGGTTTGGACCCTGGACAGGGGAACAATGAGCAGTTCTTC

cdr3_length: 13
d_call: TRBD1
v_call: TRBV6-5
j_call: TRBJ2-2
clone_size: .
cdr3_aa: CASSTTGAGELFF
cdr3_nt: TGTGCCAGCAGTACGACAGGGGCCGGGGAGCTGTTTTTT

cdr3_length: 14
d_call: .
v_call: TRBV29-1
j_call: TRBJ1-1
clone_size: .
cdr3_aa: CSVVRRLDGTEAFF
cdr3_nt: TGCAGCGTTGTGCGTAGGCTAGATGGTACTGAAGCTTTCTTT

cdr3_length: 18
d_call: .
v_call: TRBV28
j_call: TRBJ2-7
clone_size: .
cdr3_aa: CASSYLRDSTSSPYEQYF
cdr3_nt: TGTGCCAGCAGTTACTTACGGGACTCAACATCTTCTCCCTACGAGCAGTACTTC

cdr3_length: 12
d_call: .
v_call: TRBV7-2
j_call: TRBJ1-1
clone_size: few
cdr3_aa: CASSLRSGGAFF
cdr3_nt: TGTGCCAGCAGCTTAAGATCGGGGGGAGCTTTCTTT

cdr3_length: 16
d_call: TRBD1
v_call: TRBV5-4
j_call: TRBJ1-2
clone_size: .
cdr3_aa: CASSTQYGQANYGYTF
cdr3_nt: TGTGCCAGCAGCACCCAATATGGACAGGCTAACTATGGCTACACCTTC

cdr3_length: 15
d_call: .
v_call: TRBV4-3
j_call: TRBJ1-6
clone_size: once
cdr3_aa: CASSQEDSFNSPLHF
cdr3_nt: TGCGCCAGCAGCCAAGAGGACAGTTTTAATTCACCCCTCCACTTT

cdr3_length: 17
d_call: TRBD1
v_call: TRBV2
j_call: TRBJ1-1
clone_size: once
cdr3_aa: CASRTRTGGELNTEAFF
cdr3_nt: TGTGCCAGCAGGACGCGGACAGGGGGCGAGTTGAACACTGAAGCTTTCTTT

cdr3_length: 15
d_call: TRBD2
v_call: TRBV27
j_call: TRBJ2-3
clone_size: .
cdr3_aa: CASTTRLAPSDTQYF
cdr3_nt: TGTGCCAGCACGACCAGACTAGCCCCATCAGATACGCAGTATTTT

cdr3_length: 13
d_call: .
v_call: TRBV5-4
j_call: TRBJ1-1
clone_size: once
cdr3_aa: CASSLGSGTEAFF
cdr3_nt: TGTGCCAGCAGCTTGGGTTCAGGGACAGAAGCTTTCTTT

cdr3_length: 13
d_call: .
v_call: TRBV7-2
j_call: TRBJ1-1
clone_size: .
cdr3_aa: CASRLLVGTEAFF
cdr3_nt: TGTGCCAGCAGGCTCCTGGTCGGCACTGAAGCTTTCTTT

cdr3_length: 15
d_call: .
v_call: TRBV5-1
j_call: TRBJ1-1
clone_size: .
cdr3_aa: CASSLVDSMNTEAFF
cdr3_nt: TGCGCCAGCAGCTTGGTGGACAGTATGAACACTGAAGCTTTCTTT

cdr3_length: 12
d_call: .
v_call: TRBV27
j_call: TRBJ1-1
clone_size: once
cdr3_aa: CEDRNMNTEAFF
cdr3_nt: TGTGAAGACAGGAACATGAACACTGAAGCTTTCTTT

cdr3_length: 16
d_call: TRBD1
v_call: TRBV9
j_call: TRBJ1-4
clone_size: .
cdr3_aa: CASSVGGGAANEKLFF
cdr3_nt: TGTGCCAGCAGCGTAGGAGGGGGCGCAGCTAATGAAAAACTGTTTTTT

cdr3_length: 13
d_call: .
v_call: TRBV6-2/TRBV6-3
j_call: TRBJ2-7
clone_size: .
cdr3_aa: CASSPGQFYEQYF
cdr3_nt: TGTGCCAGCAGCCCTGGACAGTTCTACGAGCAGTACTTC

cdr3_length: 13
d_call: .
v_call: TRBV4-3
j_call: TRBJ1-3
clone_size: .
cdr3_aa: CASSQDGGNTIYF
cdr3_nt: TGCGCCAGCAGCCAAGATGGAGGGAACACCATATATTTT

cdr3_length: 14
d_call: .
v_call: TRBV5-4
j_call: TRBJ1-2
clone_size: .
cdr3_aa: CASSGANPRGGYTF
cdr3_nt: TGTGCCAGCAGTGGGGCCAACCCTCGAGGTGGCTACACCTTC

cdr3_length: 13
d_call: .
v_call: TRBV5-1
j_call: TRBJ1-1
clone_size: .
cdr3_aa: CASSSHRGTEAFF
cdr3_nt: TGCGCCAGCAGCTCCCACAGAGGGACTGAAGCTTTCTTT

cdr3_length: 13
d_call: .
v_call: TRBV5-5
j_call: TRBJ2-3
clone_size: .
cdr3_aa: CASSLSGADTQYF
cdr3_nt: TGTGCCAGCAGCTTAAGTGGGGCTGATACGCAGTATTTT

cdr3_length: 11
d_call: TRBD1
v_call: TRBV12-3/TRBV12-4
j_call: TRBJ1-1
clone_size: .
cdr3_aa: CATLGGLEAFF
cdr3_nt: TGTGCCACCCTAGGGGGCCTTGAAGCTTTCTTT

cdr3_length: 14
d_call: .
v_call: TRBV6-6
j_call: TRBJ1-4
clone_size: .
cdr3_aa: CASTTGGSHEKLFF
cdr3_nt: TGTGCCAGTACTACCGGAGGTAGCCATGAAAAACTGTTTTTT

cdr3_length: 14
d_call: .
v_call: TRBV5-6
j_call: TRBJ1-5
clone_size: .
cdr3_aa: CASSAVGEGQPQHF
cdr3_nt: TGTGCCAGCAGCGCCGTCGGGGAGGGCCAGCCCCAGCATTTT

cdr3_length: 15
d_call: .
v_call: TRBV19
j_call: TRBJ2-3
clone_size: few
cdr3_aa: CASSIERAGSDTQYF
cdr3_nt: TGTGCCAGTAGTATAGAACGAGCAGGGTCAGATACGCAGTATTTT

cdr3_length: 17
d_call: .
v_call: TRBV7-9
j_call: TRBJ1-2
clone_size: many
cdr3_aa: CASSLGGGGLVSDGYTF
cdr3_nt: TGTGCCAGCAGCTTAGGTGGTGGGGGGTTGGTATCGGATGGCTACACCTTC

cdr3_length: 13
d_call: .
v_call: TRBV9
j_call: TRBJ2-3
clone_size: .
cdr3_aa: CASRARGGDTQYF
cdr3_nt: TGTGCCAGCAGAGCGAGGGGGGGTGATACGCAGTATTTT

cdr3_length: 16
d_call: TRBD1
v_call: TRBV6-2/TRBV6-3
j_call: TRBJ2-7
clone_size: .
cdr3_aa: CASSYSRGTGTHEQYF
cdr3_nt: TGTGCCAGCAGTTACTCTCGTGGGACAGGGACTCACGAGCAGTACTTC

cdr3_length: 12
d_call: .
v_call: TRBV12-3/TRBV12-4
j_call: TRBJ1-2
clone_size: .
cdr3_aa: CASLSERYGYTF
cdr3_nt: TGTGCCAGCTTATCCGAGCGGTATGGCTACACCTTC

cdr3_length: 13
d_call: .
v_call: TRBV18
j_call: TRBJ1-1
clone_size: .
cdr3_aa: CASSYTVNTEAFF
cdr3_nt: TGTGCCAGCTCTTACACAGTGAACACTGAAGCTTTCTTT

cdr3_length: 14
d_call: .
v_call: TRBV13
j_call: TRBJ1-1
clone_size: .
cdr3_aa: CASSSEGENTEAFF
cdr3_nt: TGTGCCAGCAGCTCCGAAGGGGAGAACACTGAAGCTTTCTTT

cdr3_length: 15
d_call: .
v_call: TRBV13
j_call: TRBJ2-5
clone_size: once
cdr3_aa: CASSSKDYYQETQYF
cdr3_nt: TGTGCCAGCAGCTCCAAAGACTATTACCAAGAGACCCAGTACTTC

cdr3_length: 16
d_call: TRBD2
v_call: TRBV3-1/TRBV3-2
j_call: TRBJ2-7
clone_size: .
cdr3_aa: CASSQGVKREAYEQYF
cdr3_nt: TGTGCCAGCAGCCAAGGAGTAAAGCGGGAAGCCTACGAGCAGTACTTC

cdr3_length: 17
d_call: TRBD1
v_call: TRBV3-1/TRBV3-2
j_call: TRBJ1-1
clone_size: .
cdr3_aa: CASSQADRGLMNTEAFF
cdr3_nt: TGTGCCAGCAGCCAAGCCGACAGGGGGCTTATGAACACTGAAGCTTTCTTT

cdr3_length: 16
d_call: .
v_call: TRBV19
j_call: TRBJ2-2
clone_size: once
cdr3_aa: CASTELHRVRTGELFF
cdr3_nt: TGTGCCAGTACCGAATTACACAGGGTGAGGACCGGGGAGCTGTTTTTT

cdr3_length: 15
d_call: TRBD1
v_call: TRBV19
j_call: TRBJ2-2
clone_size: .
cdr3_aa: CASSMRQGGAGELFF
cdr3_nt: TGTGCCAGTAGTATGCGACAGGGTGGGGCCGGGGAGCTGTTTTTT

cdr3_length: 13
d_call: .
v_call: TRBV21-1
j_call: TRBJ1-1
clone_size: once
cdr3_aa: CASEAQNKTEAFF
cdr3_nt: TGTGCCAGCGAGGCGCAGAACAAAACTGAAGCTTTCTTT

cdr3_length: 13
d_call: .
v_call: TRBV5-6
j_call: TRBJ1-2
clone_size: .
cdr3_aa: CASSLAGGIGYTF
cdr3_nt: TGTGCCAGCAGCTTGGCCGGAGGGATTGGCTACACCTTC

cdr3_length: 18
d_call: .
v_call: TRBV14
j_call: TRBJ2-7
clone_size: .
cdr3_aa: CASSQDQSAQIFLYEQYF
cdr3_nt: TGTGCCAGCAGCCAAGATCAGTCGGCACAGATATTTTTATACGAGCAGTACTTC

cdr3_length: 11
d_call: .
v_call: TRBV30
j_call: TRBJ1-1
clone_size: .
cdr3_aa: CAWRGLYEAFF
cdr3_nt: TGTGCCTGGAGGGGCCTCTATGAAGCTTTCTTT

cdr3_length: 16
d_call: TRBD1
v_call: TRBV5-6
j_call: TRBJ1-1
clone_size: once
cdr3_aa: CASSLGRGIWNTEAFF
cdr3_nt: TGTGCCAGCAGCTTAGGCAGGGGGATATGGAACACTGAAGCTTTCTTT

cdr3_length: 15
d_call: TRBD1
v_call: TRBV19
j_call: TRBJ2-7
clone_size: .
cdr3_aa: CASSDPGTESYEQYF
cdr3_nt: TGTGCCAGTAGTGACCCCGGGACAGAGTCCTACGAGCAGTACTTC